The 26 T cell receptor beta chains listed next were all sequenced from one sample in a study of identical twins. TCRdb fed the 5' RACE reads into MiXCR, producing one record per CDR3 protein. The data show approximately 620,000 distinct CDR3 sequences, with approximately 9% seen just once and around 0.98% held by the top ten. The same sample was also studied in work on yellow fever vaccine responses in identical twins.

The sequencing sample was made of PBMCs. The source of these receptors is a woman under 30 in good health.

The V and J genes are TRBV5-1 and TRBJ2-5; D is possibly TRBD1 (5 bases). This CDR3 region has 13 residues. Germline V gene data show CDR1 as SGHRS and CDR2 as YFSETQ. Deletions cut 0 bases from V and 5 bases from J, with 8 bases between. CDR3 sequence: CASSLDRPETQYF. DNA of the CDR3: TGCGCCAGCAGCTTGGACAGGCCGGAGACCCAGTACTTC.

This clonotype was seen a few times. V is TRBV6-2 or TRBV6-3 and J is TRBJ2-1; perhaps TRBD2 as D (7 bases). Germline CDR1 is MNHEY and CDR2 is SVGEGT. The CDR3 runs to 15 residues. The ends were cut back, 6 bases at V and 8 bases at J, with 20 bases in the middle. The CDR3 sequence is CASSPGGQGSDEQFF. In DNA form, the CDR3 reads TGTGCCAGCAGCCCCGGGGGGCAGGGGAGCGATGAGCAGTTCTTC.

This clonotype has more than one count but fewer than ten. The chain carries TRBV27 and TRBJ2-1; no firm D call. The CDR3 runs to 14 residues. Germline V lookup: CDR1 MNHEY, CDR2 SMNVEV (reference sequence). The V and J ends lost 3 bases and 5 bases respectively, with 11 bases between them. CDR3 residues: CASSFGSRNNEQFF. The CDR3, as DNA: TGTGCCAGCAGTTTTGGGTCGCGGAACAATGAGCAGTTCTTC.

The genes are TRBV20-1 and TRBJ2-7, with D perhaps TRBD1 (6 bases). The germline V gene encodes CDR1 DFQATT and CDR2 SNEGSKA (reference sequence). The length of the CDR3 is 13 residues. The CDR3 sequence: CSRGGQNSHEQYF. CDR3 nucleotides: TGCAGCAGAGGGGGACAAAATTCCCACGAGCAGTACTTC.

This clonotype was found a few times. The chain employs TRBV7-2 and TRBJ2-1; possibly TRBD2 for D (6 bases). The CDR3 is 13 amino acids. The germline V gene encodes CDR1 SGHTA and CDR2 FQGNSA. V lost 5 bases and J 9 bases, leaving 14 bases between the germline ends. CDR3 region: CASSRERFAEQFF. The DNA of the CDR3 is TGTGCCAGCAGCCGGGAGAGGTTCGCTGAGCAGTTCTTC.

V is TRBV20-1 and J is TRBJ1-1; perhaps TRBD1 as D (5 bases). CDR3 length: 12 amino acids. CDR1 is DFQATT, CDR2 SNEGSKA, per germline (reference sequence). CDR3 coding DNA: TGCAGCCCAGGGTGGGGGAACACTGAAGCTTTCTTT. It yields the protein CSPGWGNTEAFF.

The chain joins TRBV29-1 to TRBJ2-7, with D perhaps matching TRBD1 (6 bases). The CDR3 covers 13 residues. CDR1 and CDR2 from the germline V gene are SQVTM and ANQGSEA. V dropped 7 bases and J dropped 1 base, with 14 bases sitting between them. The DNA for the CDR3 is TGCAGCGGAACAGGGTGGGATTCCTACGAGCAGTACTTC. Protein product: CSGTGWDSYEQYF.

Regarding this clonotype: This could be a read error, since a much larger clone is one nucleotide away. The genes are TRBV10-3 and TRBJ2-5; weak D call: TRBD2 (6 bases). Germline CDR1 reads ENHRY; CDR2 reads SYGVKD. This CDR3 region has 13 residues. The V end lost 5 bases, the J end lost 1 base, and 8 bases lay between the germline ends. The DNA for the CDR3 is TGTGCCATCAGTAGGGACTTCCAAGAGACCCAGTACTTC. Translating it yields CAISRDFQETQYF.

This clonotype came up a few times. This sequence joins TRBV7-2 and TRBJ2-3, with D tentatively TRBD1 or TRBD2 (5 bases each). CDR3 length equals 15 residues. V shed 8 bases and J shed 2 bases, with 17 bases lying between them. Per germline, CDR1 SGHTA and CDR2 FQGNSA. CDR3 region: CASGQGERATDTQYF. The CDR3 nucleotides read TGTGCCAGCGGGCAGGGAGAAAGGGCCACAGATACGCAGTATTTT.

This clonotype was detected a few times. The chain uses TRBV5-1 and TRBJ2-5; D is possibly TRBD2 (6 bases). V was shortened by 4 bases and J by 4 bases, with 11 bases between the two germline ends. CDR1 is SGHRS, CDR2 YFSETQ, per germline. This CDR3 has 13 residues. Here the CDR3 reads CASSRGLRETQYF. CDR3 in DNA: TGCGCCAGCAGCCGGGGGTTGCGAGAGACCCAGTACTTC.

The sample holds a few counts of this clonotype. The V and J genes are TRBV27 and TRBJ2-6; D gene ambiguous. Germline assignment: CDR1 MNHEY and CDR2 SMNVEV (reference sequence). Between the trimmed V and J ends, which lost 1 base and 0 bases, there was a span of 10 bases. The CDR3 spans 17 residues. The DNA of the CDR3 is TGTGCCAGCAGTTTATTGGTGTTTCCCTCTGGGGCCAACGTCCTGACTTTC. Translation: CASSLLVFPSGANVLTF.

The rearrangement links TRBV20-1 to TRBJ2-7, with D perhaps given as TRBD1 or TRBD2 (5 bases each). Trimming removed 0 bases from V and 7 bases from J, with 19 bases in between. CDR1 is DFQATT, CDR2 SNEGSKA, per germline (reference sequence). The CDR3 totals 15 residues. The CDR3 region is CSARDGALLGGEQYF. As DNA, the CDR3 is TGCAGTGCTAGAGATGGCGCTCTACTTGGGGGAGAGCAGTACTTC.

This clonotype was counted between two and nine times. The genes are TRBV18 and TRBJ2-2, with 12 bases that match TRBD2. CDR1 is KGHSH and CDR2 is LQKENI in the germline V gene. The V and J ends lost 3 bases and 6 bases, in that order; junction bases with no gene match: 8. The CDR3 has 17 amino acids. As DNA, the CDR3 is TGTGCCAGCTCACCCTCACTAGCGGGGGGCGTCGCCGGGGAGCTGTTTTTT. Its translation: CASSPSLAGGVAGELFF.

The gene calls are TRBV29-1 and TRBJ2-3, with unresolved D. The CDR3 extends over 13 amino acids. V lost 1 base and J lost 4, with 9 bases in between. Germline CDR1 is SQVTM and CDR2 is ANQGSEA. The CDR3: CSVEGPSPDTQYF. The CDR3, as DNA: TGCAGCGTTGAAGGCCCGTCTCCAGATACGCAGTATTTT.

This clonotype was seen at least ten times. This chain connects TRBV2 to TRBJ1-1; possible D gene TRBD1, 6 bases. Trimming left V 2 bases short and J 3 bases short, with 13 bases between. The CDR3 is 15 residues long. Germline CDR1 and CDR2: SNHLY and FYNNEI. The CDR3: CASSEWGLVDTEAFF. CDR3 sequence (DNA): TGTGCCAGCAGTGAATGGGGGCTTGTTGACACTGAAGCTTTCTTT. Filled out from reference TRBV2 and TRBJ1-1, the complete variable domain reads EPEVTQTPSHQVTQMGQEVILRCVPISNHLYFYWYRQILGQKVEFLVSFYNNEISEKSEIFDDQFSVERPDGSNFTLKIRSTKLEDSAMYFCASSEWGLVDTEAFFGQGTRLTVV.

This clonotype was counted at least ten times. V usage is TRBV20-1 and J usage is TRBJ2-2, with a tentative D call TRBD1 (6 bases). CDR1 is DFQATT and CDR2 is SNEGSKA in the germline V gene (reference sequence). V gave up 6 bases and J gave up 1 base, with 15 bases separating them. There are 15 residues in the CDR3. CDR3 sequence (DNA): TGCAGTGCCCTATCCGGGACACAGAACACCGGGGAGCTGTTTTTT. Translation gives CSALSGTQNTGELFF.

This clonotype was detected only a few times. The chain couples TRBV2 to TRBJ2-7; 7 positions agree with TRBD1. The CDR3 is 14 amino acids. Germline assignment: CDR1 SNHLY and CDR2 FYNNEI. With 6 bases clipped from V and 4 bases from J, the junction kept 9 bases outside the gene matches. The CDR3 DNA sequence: TGTGCCAGCAGCGGCCGACAGGGTCCTTACGAGCAGTACTTC. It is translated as CASSGRQGPYEQYF. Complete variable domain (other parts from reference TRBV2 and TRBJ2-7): EPEVTQTPSHQVTQMGQEVILRCVPISNHLYFYWYRQILGQKVEFLVSFYNNEISEKSEIFDDQFSVERPDGSNFTLKIRSTKLEDSAMYFCASSGRQGPYEQYFGPGTRLTVT.

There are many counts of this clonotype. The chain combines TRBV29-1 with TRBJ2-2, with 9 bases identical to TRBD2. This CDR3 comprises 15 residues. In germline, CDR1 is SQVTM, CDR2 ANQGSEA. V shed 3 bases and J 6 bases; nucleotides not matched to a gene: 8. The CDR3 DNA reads TGCAGCGTTGATACGTCTAGCGGGGACCCCGGGGAGCTGTTTTTT. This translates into CSVDTSSGDPGELFF.

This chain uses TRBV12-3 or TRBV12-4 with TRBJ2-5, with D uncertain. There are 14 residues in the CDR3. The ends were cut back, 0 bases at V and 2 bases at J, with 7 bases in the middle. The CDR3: CASSLAQIQETQYF. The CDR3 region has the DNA TGTGCCAGCAGTTTAGCCCAGATTCAAGAGACCCAGTACTTC.

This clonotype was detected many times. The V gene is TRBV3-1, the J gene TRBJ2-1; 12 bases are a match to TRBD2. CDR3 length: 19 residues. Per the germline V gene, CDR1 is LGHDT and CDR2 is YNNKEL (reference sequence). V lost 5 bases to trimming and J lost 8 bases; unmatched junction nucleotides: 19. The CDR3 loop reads CASSYQYPSGRAWGDEQFF. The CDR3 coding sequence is TGTGCCAGCAGCTACCAGTACCCTAGCGGGAGGGCCTGGGGTGATGAGCAGTTCTTC.

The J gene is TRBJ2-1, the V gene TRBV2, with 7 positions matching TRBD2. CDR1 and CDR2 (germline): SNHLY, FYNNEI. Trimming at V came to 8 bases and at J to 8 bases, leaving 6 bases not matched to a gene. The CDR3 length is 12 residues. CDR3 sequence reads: CASVRGGDEQFF. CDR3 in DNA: TGTGCCAGCGTCCGCGGGGGTGATGAGCAGTTCTTC.

The CDR3 sequence: CSARLAGGTNEQFF. The CDR3 coding sequence is TGCAGTGCTAGACTAGCGGGGGGCACCAATGAGCAGTTCTTC. This chain joins TRBV20-1 and TRBJ2-1, with 11 nucleotides matching TRBD2. V shed 2 bases and J 6 bases; nucleotides not matched to a gene: 3. The CDR3 is made up of 14 amino acids. Germline CDR1 reads DFQATT; CDR2 reads SNEGSKA (reference sequence).

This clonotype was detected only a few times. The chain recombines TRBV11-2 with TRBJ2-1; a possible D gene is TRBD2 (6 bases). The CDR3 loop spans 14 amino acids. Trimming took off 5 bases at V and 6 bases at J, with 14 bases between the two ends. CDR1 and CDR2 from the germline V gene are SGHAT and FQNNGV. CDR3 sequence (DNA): TGTGCCAGCAGCCACCCCGCCGGGGGCAATGAGCAGTTCTTC. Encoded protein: CASSHPAGGNEQFF.

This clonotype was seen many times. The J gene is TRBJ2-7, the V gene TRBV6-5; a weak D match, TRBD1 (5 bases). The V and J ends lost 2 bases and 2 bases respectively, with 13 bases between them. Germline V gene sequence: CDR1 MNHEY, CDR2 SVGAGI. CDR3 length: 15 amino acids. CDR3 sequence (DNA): TGTGCCAGCAGTTACGGGGCGGCTGGCGCCTACGAGCAGTACTTC. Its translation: CASSYGAAGAYEQYF.

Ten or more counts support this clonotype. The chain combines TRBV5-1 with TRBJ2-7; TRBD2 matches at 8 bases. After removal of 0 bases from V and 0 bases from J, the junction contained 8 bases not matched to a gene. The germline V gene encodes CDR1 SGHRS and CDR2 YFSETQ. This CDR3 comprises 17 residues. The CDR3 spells CASSLVASGSSSYEQYF. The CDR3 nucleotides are TGCGCCAGCAGCTTGGTGGCTAGCGGGTCTAGCTCCTACGAGCAGTACTTC.

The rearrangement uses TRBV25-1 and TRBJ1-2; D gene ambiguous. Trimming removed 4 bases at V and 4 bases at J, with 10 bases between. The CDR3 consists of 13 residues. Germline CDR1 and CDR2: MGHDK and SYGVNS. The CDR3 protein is CASSVDTGYGYTF. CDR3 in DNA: TGTGCCAGCAGTGTAGACACGGGCTATGGCTACACCTTC.